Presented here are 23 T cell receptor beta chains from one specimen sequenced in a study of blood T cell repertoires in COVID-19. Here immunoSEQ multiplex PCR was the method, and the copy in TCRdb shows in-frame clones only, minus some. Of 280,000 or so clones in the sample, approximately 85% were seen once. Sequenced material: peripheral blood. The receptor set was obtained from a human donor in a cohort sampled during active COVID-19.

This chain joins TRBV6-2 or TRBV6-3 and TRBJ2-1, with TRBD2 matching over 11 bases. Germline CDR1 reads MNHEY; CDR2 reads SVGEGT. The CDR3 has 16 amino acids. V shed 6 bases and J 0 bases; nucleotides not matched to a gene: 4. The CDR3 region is CASSFGLAGSYNEQFF. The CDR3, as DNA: TGTGCCAGCAGCTTTGGACTAGCGGGCTCCTACAATGAGCAGTTCTTC.

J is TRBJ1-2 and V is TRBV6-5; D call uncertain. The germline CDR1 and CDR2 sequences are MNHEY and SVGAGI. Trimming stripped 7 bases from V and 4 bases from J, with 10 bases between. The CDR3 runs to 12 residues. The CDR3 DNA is TGTGCCAGCACTCTCGAGGTCTATGGCTACACCTTC. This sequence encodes CASTLEVYGYTF.

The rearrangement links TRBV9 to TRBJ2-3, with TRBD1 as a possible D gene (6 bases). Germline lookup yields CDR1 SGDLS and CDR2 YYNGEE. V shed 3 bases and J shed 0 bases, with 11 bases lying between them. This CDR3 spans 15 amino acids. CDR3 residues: CASSGNRASTDTQYF. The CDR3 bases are TGTGCCAGCAGCGGGAACAGGGCTAGCACAGATACGCAGTATTTT.

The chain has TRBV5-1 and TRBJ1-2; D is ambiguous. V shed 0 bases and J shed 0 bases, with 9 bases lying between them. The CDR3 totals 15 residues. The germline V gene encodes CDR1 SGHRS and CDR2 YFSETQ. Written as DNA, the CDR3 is TGCGCCAGCAGCTTGGGGGCTTTAGCTAACTATGGCTACACCTTC. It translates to CASSLGALANYGYTF.

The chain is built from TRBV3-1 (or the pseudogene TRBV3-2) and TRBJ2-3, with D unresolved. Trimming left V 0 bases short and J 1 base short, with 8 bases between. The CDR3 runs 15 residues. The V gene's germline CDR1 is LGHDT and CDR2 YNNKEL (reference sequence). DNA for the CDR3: TGTGCCAGCAGCCAAGACGTTTCGGGCACAGATACGCAGTATTTT. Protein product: CASSQDVSGTDTQYF.

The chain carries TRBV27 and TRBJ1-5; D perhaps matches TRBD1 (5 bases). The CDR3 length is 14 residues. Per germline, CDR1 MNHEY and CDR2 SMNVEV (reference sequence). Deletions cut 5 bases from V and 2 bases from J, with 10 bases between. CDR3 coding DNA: TGTGCCAGCAGTATGACAGAGCGCAATCAGCCCCAGCATTTT. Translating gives CASSMTERNQPQHF.

In DNA, the CDR3 is TGTGCCAGCAGCAAAGGGGCCGGGGGGGCACGTGAGCAGTTCTTC. It translates to CASSKGAGGAREQFF. The genes are TRBV21-1 and TRBJ2-1; the DNA was not compared with TRBD2, the D call given in the table. TRBV21-1 is a known pseudogene. CDR3 length: 15 amino acids.

The CDR3 sequence is CASSFTGTDTQYF. The CDR3 coding sequence is TGTGCCAGCAGTTTCACGGGCACAGATACGCAGTATTTT. The chain uses TRBV12-3 or TRBV12-4 and TRBJ2-3; D unresolved. The germline V and J ends were trimmed by 3 bases and 1 base, with 5 bases remaining between them. The CDR3 covers 13 residues.

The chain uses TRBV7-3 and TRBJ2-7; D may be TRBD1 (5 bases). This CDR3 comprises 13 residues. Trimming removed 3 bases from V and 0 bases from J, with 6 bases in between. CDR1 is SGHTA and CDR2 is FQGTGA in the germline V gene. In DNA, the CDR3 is TGTGCCAGCAGCTTGGACACCTCCTACGAGCAGTACTTC. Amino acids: CASSLDTSYEQYF.

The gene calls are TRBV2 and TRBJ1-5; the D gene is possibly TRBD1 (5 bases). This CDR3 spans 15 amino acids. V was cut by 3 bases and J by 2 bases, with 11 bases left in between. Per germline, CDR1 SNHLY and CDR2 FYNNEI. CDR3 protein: CASSEDIMGNQPQHF. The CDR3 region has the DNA TGTGCCAGCAGTGAGGACATTATGGGCAATCAGCCCCAGCATTTT.

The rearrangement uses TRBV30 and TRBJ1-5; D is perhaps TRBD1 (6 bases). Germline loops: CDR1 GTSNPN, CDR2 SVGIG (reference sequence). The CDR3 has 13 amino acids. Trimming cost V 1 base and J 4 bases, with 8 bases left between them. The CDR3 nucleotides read TGTGCCTGGAGTGGACAGGTAAATCAGCCCCAGCATTTT. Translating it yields CAWSGQVNQPQHF.

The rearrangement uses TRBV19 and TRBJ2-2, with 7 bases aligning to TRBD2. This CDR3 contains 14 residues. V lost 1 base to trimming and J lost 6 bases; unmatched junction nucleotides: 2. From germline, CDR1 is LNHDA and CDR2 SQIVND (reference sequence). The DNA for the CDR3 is TGTGCCAGTAGTATAGCGGGAGGACCCGGGGAGCTGTTTTTT. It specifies CASSIAGGPGELFF.

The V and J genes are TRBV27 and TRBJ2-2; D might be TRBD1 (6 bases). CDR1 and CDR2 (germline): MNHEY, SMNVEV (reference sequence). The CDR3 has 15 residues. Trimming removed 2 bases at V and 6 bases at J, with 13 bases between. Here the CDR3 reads CASSLKGDPPGELFF. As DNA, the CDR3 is TGTGCCAGCAGTTTAAAGGGGGATCCGCCCGGGGAGCTGTTTTTT.

In DNA form, the CDR3 reads TGTGCCAGCAGCTTCTACGGCTCCTACAATGAGCAGTTCTTC. This codes for CASSFYGSYNEQFF. The chain recombines TRBV7-2 with TRBJ2-1; D not certain. The CDR3 is 14 amino acids. Germline V gene data show CDR1 as SGHTA and CDR2 as FQGNSA. V dropped 3 bases and J dropped 0 bases, with 6 bases sitting between them.

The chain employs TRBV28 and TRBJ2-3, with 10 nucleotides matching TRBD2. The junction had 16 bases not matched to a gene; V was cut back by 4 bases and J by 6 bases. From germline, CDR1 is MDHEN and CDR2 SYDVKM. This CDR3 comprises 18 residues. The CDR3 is CASSSPGLRAGGSDTQYF. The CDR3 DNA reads TGTGCCAGCAGTTCCCCGGGACTAAGAGCGGGAGGGAGCGATACGCAGTATTTT.

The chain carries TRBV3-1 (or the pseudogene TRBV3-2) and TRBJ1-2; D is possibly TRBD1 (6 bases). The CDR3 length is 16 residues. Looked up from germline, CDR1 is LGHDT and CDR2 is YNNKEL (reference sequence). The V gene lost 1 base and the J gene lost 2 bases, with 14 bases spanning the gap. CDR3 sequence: CASSQAYHTGNYGYTF. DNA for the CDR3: TGTGCCAGCAGCCAAGCATACCACACAGGGAACTATGGCTACACCTTC.

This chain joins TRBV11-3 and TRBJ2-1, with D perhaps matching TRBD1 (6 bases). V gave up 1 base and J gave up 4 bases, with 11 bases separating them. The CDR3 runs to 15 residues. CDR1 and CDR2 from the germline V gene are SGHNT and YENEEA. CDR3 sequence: CASSLAGHTYNEQFF. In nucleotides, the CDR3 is TGTGCCAGCAGCTTAGCGGGACATACATACAATGAGCAGTTCTTC.

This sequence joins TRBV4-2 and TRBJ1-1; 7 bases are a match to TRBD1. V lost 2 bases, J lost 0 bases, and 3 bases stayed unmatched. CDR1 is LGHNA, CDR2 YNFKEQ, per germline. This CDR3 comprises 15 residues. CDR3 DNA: TGTGCCAGCAGCCAACAGACAGGGTTGAACACTGAAGCTTTCTTT. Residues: CASSQQTGLNTEAFF.

The CDR3 spells CASSSLQGTEAFF. The DNA for the CDR3 is TGTGCCAGCAGTTCGCTTCAGGGAACTGAAGCTTTCTTT. The rearrangement links TRBV6-5 to TRBJ1-1; TRBD1 is a possible D gene (5 bases). This CDR3 spans 13 amino acids. V lost 4 bases and J lost 5, with 11 bases in between. CDR1 and CDR2 (germline): MNHEY, SVGAGI.

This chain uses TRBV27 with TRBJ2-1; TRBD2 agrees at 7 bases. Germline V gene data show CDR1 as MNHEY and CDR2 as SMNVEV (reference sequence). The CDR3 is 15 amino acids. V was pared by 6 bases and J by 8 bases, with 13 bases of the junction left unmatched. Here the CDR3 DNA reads TGTGCCAGCAGCCCTGGGCGGGAGTTTCAATATGAGCAGTTCTTC. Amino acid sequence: CASSPGREFQYEQFF.

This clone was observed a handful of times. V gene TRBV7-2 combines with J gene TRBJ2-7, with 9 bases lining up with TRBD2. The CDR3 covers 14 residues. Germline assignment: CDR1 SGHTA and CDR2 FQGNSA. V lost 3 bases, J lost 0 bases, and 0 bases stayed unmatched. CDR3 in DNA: TGTGCCAGCAGCTTTAGCGGGAGCTCCTACGAGCAGTACTTC. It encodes CASSFSGSSYEQYF.

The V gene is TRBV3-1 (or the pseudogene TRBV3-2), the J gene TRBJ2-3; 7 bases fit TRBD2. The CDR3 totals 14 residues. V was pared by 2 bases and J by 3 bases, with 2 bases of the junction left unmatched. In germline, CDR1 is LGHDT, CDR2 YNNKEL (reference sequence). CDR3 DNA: TGTGCCAGCAGCCAAAGGACTAGGACAGATACGCAGTATTTT. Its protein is CASSQRTRTDTQYF.

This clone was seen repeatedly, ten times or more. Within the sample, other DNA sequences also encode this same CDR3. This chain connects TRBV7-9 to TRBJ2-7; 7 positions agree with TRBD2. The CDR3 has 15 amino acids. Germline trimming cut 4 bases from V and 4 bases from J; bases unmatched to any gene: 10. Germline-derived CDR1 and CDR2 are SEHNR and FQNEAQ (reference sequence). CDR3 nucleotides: TGTGCCAGCAGCTGGGGGGGAGGGAGTCCGTACGAGCAGTACTTC. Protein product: CASSWGGGSPYEQYF.